This TCR beta chain came from a study of CD8+ T cells in alopecia areata (dated by TCRdb to the late 2010s). In the study overall: The treated patients, all with moderate-to-severe alopecia areata, were enrolled in an open-label pilot trial of oral tofacitinib given at 5 to 10 mg twice daily. In humans, TCRbeta sequencing was performed on scalp tissue and on sorted CD4+ and CD8+ peripheral blood T cells from healthy controls and from patients with patchy or totalis/universalis alopecia areata. The SALT score, which quantifies the percentage of affected scalp surface area, was used to measure disease severity in treated patients. Clonality in the scalp was compared among normal scalp (n=4), patchy alopecia areata scalp (n=8), and alopecia totalis/universalis scalp (n=8). TCRbeta CDR3 regions were amplified by immunoSEQ multiplex PCR with 35 Vbeta forward and 13 Jbeta reverse primers. RNA was extracted with the PAXgene miRNA kit for fixed scalp, the miRNeasy kit for PBMCs, and the RNeasy kit for mouse skin. To study T cell clonal expansion in alopecia areata, the researchers applied high-throughput TCRbeta sequencing to both the C3H/HeJ mouse model and human patients. Tofacitinib was administered for 6 to 18 months, and 6 months of follow-up off drug were then conducted to assess delayed response and recurrence. Biopsies were taken from tofacitinib-treated patients at baseline and again at 4 and 24 weeks into treatment, and several of those patients also had a later scalp biopsy. The full study reports these points: Scalp clonality and the number of expanded CD8+ clones among the top 100 scalp clones were significantly decreased by tofacitinib. Resident alphabeta T cells in normal human skin are also sequenced, complicating scalp TCR repertoire analysis, unlike mouse skin dominated by gammadelta T cells. Many expanded lesional clones persisted in scalp and blood during tofacitinib treatment, which may partly explain relapse after stopping treatment. Because the treated cohort was small and included a single nonresponder, larger studies are needed to assess links between baseline CD8+ expansion and response. Lesional scalp, especially in alopecia totalis/universalis, showed higher clonality and more expanded CD8+ clones than normal scalp, suggesting antigenic drive. TCR sequences shared between patients were less clear than in mice, possibly partly because of HLA diversity in the patient population.

The label giving this sample's treatment or condition can be read as: oral pan-JAK inhibitor, 5-10 mg twice daily. Peripheral blood and lesional scalp punch biopsies were obtained from patients with alopecia areata. PBMCs were separated by density centrifugation and stained for CD3, CD4 and CD8, after which CD4+ and CD8+ T cells were sorted on a FACSAria. Concerning this clone itself: Its antigen has not been determined. It has no much larger one-base neighbor in the sample; base qualities were not kept.

Receptor libraries were prepared by the immunoSEQ multiplex PCR assay. For TCR sequencing, RNA was extracted from every sample and reverse transcribed into cDNA to serve as template. SuperScript III was used to make first-strand cDNA, primed with a 2:1 mix of oligo-dT and random hexamers. A synthetic immune receptor repertoire was used to measure amplification bias, and any remaining bias was corrected computationally. For the original study's pipeline: Raw reads were preprocessed to remove errors, and CDR3 was defined according to IMGT conventions as the region from the conserved cysteine to phenylalanine. Clonality was calculated as 1 minus Shannon entropy normalized by log2 of the number of productive unique TCRs. Whether each scalp clone was CD4 or CD8 was inferred by checking scalp TCRbeta sequences against the CD4 and CD8 repertoires from sorted blood. Entries here come from immuneACCESS through TCRdb and include only in-frame sequences with V and J called. Some clones fail to appear in such tables; in the studies checked, an unresolved V gene covers under half of the shortfall, and the cause of the remainder is unknown. The DNA gave D and trimming, while V, J and clone size come from that table. The sample yields approximately 180,000 clones; roughly three fifths were counted once. The ten largest make up about 1.3% of the sample.

The source of this sequence is a human donor with alopecia areata. Sequenced here: CD4+ T cells sorted from blood, sampled around week 50, from a patient treated with tofacitinib.

The DNA sequence is as follows: TGTGCCAGCAGCCAAGATCTAGGGTCTGAAGCTTTCTTT. It is translated as CASSQDLGSEAFF. Recombination connected TRBV14 to TRBJ1-1; the D gene assignment is ambiguous. CDR1 is given as SGHDN and CDR2 as FVKESK, both from the germline V gene. The V end loses 0 bases and the J end loses 6 bases, and a stretch of 8 bases separates them. Spanning cysteine to phenylalanine, the CDR3 consists of 13 amino acids. The CDR3 DNA has 39 bases and is translated from base 1.